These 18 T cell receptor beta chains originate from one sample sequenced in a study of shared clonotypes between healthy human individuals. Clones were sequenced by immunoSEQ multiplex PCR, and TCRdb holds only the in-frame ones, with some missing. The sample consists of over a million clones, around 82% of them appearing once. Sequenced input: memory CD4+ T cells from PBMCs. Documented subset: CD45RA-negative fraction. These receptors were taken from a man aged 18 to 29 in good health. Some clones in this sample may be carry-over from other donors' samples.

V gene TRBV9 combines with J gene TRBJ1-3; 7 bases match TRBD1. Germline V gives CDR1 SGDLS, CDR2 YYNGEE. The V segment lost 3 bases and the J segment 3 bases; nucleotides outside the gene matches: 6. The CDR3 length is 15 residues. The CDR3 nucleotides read TGTGCCAGCAGCGCAGGGGGTTCTTATGGAAACACCATATATTTT. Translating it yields CASSAGGSYGNTIYF.

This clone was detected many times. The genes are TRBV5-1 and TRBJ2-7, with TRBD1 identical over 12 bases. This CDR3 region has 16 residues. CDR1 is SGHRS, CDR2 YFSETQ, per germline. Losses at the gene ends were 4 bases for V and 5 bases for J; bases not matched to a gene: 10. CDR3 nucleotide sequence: TGCGCCAGCAGCGTGGGACAGGGGGCGTACGGGGACGAGCAGTACTTC. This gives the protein CASSVGQGAYGDEQYF.

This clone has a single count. DNA for the CDR3: TGTGCCAGCTCACCAAAGTCAGAGACCCAGTACTTC. It translates to CASSPKSETQYF. The chain joins TRBV18 to TRBJ2-5; no firm D call. The V end lost 2 bases, the J end lost 4 bases, and 5 bases lay between the germline ends. The germline gives CDR1 KGHSH, CDR2 LQKENI. The CDR3 runs 12 residues.

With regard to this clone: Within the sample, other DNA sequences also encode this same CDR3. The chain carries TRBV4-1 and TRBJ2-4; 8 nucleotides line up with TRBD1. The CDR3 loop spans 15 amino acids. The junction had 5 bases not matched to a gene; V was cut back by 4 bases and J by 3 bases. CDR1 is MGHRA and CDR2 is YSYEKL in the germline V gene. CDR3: CASSPTGAGKNIQYF. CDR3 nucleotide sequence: TGCGCCAGCAGCCCGACAGGGGCAGGCAAAAACATTCAGTACTTC.

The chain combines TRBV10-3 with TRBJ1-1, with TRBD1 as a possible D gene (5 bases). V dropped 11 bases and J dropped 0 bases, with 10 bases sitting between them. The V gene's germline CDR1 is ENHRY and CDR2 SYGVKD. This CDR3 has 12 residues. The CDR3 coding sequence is TGTGCCTCTCAGGGTTTGAACACTGAAGCTTTCTTT. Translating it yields CASQGLNTEAFF.

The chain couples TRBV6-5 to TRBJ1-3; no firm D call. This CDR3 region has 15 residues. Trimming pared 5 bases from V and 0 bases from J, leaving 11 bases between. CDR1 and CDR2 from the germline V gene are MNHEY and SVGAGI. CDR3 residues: CASSPTLGSGNTIYF. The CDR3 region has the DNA TGTGCCAGCAGTCCGACACTTGGCTCTGGAAACACCATATATTTT.

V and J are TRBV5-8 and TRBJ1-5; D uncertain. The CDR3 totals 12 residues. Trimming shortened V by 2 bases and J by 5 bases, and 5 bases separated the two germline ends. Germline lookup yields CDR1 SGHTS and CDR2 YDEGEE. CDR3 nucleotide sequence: TGTGCCAGCAGCTTAGTCTATCAGCCCCAGCATTTT. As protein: CASSLVYQPQHF.

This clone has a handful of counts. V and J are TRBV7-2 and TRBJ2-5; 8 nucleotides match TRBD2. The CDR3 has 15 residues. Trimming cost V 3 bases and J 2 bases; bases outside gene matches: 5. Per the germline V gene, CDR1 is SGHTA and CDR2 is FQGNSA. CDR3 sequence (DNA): TGTGCCAGCAGCTTCGTAGCGGGACCTCAAGAGACCCAGTACTTC. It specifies CASSFVAGPQETQYF.

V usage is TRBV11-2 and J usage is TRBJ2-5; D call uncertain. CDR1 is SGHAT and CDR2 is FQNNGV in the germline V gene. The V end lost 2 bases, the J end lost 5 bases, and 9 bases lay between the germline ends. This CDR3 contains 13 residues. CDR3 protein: CASSLYRWETQYF. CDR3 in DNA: TGTGCCAGCAGCTTATACCGGTGGGAGACCCAGTACTTC.

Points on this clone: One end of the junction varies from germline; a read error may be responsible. The CDR3: CASSFSPGGEGMHF. CDR3 DNA: TGCGCCAGCAGCTTCTCCCCAGGGGGAGAGGGTATGCATTTT. V and J are TRBV5-1 and TRBJ2-3; TRBD1 aligns across 7 bases. Germline-derived CDR1 and CDR2 are SGHRS and YFSETQ. This CDR3 has 14 amino acids.

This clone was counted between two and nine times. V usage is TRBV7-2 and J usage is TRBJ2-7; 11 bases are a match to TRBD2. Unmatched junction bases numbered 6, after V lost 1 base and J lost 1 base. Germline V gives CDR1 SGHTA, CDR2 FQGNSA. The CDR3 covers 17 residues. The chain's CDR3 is CASSLVAGTSGSYEQYF. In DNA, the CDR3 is TGTGCCAGCAGCTTAGTGGCCGGGACTAGCGGTTCCTACGAGCAGTACTTC.

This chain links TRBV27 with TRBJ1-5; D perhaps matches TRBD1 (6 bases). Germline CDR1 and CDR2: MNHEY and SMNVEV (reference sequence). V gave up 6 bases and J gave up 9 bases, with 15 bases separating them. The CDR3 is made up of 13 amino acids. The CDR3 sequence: CASSQGSRWPQHF. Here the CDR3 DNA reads TGTGCCAGCAGCCAGGGGTCCCGGTGGCCCCAGCATTTT.

The CDR3 protein is CASIRFQGPPQHYEQYF. DNA for the CDR3: TGCGCCAGCATACGATTCCAGGGTCCACCGCAACACTACGAGCAGTACTTC. The chain joins TRBV5-1 to TRBJ2-5, with TRBD1 as a possible D gene (5 bases). The J call is in doubt because the DNA end fits TRBJ2-7 better. This CDR3 is 17 amino acids long. CDR1 and CDR2 from the germline V gene are SGHRS and YFSETQ.

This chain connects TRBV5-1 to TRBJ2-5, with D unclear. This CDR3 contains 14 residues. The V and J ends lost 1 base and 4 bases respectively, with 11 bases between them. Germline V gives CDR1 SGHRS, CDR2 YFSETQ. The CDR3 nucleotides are TGCGCCAGCAGCTTGAGACTCCCGGGAGAGACCCAGTACTTC. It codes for CASSLRLPGETQYF.

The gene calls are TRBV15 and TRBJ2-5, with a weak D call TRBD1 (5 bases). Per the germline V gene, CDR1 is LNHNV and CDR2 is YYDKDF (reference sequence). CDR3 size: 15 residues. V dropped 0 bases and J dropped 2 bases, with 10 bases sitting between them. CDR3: CATSRDGRQQETQYF. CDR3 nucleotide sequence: TGTGCCACCAGCAGAGATGGGCGACAGCAAGAGACCCAGTACTTC.

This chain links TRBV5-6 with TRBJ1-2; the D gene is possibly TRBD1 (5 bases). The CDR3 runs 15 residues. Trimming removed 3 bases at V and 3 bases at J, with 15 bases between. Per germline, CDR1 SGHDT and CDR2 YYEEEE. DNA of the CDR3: TGTGCCAGCAGCTCCCGCGGGGGGTACTACTATGGCTACACCTTC. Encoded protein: CASSSRGGYYYGYTF. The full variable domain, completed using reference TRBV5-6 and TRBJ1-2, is DAGVTQSPTHLIKTRGQQVTLRCSPKSGHDTVSWYQQALGQGPQFIFQYYEEEERQRGNFPDRFSGHQFPNYSSELNVNALLLGDSALYLCASSSRGGYYYGYTFGSGTRLTVV.

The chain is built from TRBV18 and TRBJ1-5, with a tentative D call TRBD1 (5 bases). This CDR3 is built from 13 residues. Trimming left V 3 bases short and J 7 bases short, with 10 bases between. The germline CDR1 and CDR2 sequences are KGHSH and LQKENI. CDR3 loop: CASSPGQGQPQHF. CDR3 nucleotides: TGTGCCAGCTCACCCGGTCAGGGCCAGCCCCAGCATTTT.

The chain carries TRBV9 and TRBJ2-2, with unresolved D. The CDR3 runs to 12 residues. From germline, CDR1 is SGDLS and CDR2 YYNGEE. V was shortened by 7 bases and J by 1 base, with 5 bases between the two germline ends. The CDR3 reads CASGVNTGELFF. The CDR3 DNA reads TGTGCCAGCGGAGTGAACACCGGGGAGCTGTTTTTT.